This T cell receptor (beta chain) was identified in a study of cytomegalovirus exposure and HLA in healthy donors (dated by TCRdb to 2017 to 2019). Context from the whole study: An earlier analysis of several hundred of the donors reported 276 Gb of sequence data and 117 million unique TCR beta sequences obtained from about 179 million T cells. Around 330 gigabases of sequencing data and 91 million or so unique TCR sequences made up an early release that covered approximately 650 HLA-typed donors. Of the 350 to 400 genotyped donors, about 80% fell in the genetic ancestry cluster associated with self-reported Caucasian donors. The aim of the study was to test whether cataloging public T cell receptors could identify signatures of past pathogen exposure. Using immunosequencing, the study profiled T cell repertoires from 666 subjects and related those repertoires to cytomegalovirus serostatus. Besides the first cohort of 666 subjects, a separate validation cohort made up of some 110 different subjects was used. To predict cytomegalovirus infection status, the study brought together high-throughput TCR immunosequencing, statistical association of individual TCRs with disease status, and machine learning. A later analysis re-examined previously published TCR beta repertoires from 600 to 700 donors and added high-resolution HLA genotyping to investigate patterns of TCR occurrence. Rather than using new phenotypic data, the later analysis identified candidate immune exposures from TCR beta sequences and from how often those sequences occurred across donors. In an earlier analysis of a few hundred of the donors, high-throughput TCR beta sequencing was used to judge whether each TCR beta V gene segment behaved as functional or pseudogenic. Donor age, sex, ethnicity and CMV serostatus were collected together with the repertoire data. A later genetic analysis used genome-wide SNP genotypes for about 65% of the roughly 700 donors, treating that subset as a discovery cohort. All discovery cohort repertoires had been generated using a single sequencing platform. HLA typing covered class I and class II loci at four-digit resolution. The number of typed donors differed by locus: about 629-630 for A, B, C, DRB1 and DQB1; roughly 510 for DQA1; about 600 for DPA1; and some 470 for DPB1. Because of strong linkage in the cohort, roughly five DR-DQ haplotypes were treated as single units for association and clustering. Among a few hundred genotyped donors of the cohort, an average of roughly 240,000 unique TCR beta nucleotide sequences were sequenced per donor, around a sixth of them non-productive. Results and caveats for the whole study, not just this receptor: Because some donors lacked HLA typing at each locus, the association tests relied only on the typed subset. Because counts were too low, roughly 16 rarely observed V segments, including chromosome 9 orphons, were excluded from the earlier analysis of 587 of the donors. Some IMGT-functional V segments, including TRBV6-2 and TRBV6-3, could not be told apart with the 87-base-pair reads, so those segments were excluded. A later analysis associated about 17,000 TCR beta sequences with specific HLA alleles at a false discovery rate of 0.05. V-gene and J-gene trimming of TCR beta chains was associated with a missense DCLRE1C variant in a later genetic analysis, and the association was replicated in an independent cohort. It was suggested by the authors that the approach could potentially be generalized to other disease states and immunological phenotypes. A further reported finding was that TCR beta sequences accurately predicted the HLA-A and HLA-B alleles for most subjects in the first cohort. In this cohort, only TCR beta chains were sequenced, and detectable features were limited by the absence of alpha or paired-chain data. According to a later analysis, parvovirus B19, influenza, CMV and Epstein-Barr virus appeared linked to several top co-occurrence clusters. According to a later analysis, TCR association rates differed among HLA loci, with DRB1 alleles showing the most associated TCRs and HLA-C alleles showing the fewest. The study listed 164 TCR beta chains as associated with cytomegalovirus. In a later analysis, most CMV-associated TCR beta chains were found to appear HLA-restricted, with HLA associations seemingly driven largely by CMV exposure. A later genetic analysis reported fewer N-insertions in productive TCRs among donors in an Asian-associated ancestry cluster than the roughly 700-donor mean. Correlated functional status among segregating V segments might be attributable to linkage disequilibrium, but an unknown experimental factor could not be ruled out. When HLA alleles, especially DR and DQ, strongly co-occurred, attributing TCR associations to individual alleles was difficult. Presence/absence analyses assumed roughly uniform sequencing depth across donors, an assumption that may not hold. Most TCR sequences were observed very rarely across donors, whereas some public TCRs were present in many individuals. For the cohort, immune exposure information was limited to CMV serostatus. In a later analysis, HLA-associated TCR beta chains were found to be more clonally expanded and to have lower generation probabilities than equally common non-associated chains. A cluster of highly shared sequence variants was judged likely to be a technical artifact of the sequencing pipeline. In both the original and validation cohorts, the classifier was reported to diagnose cytomegalovirus status with high specificity and sensitivity. An earlier analysis of 587 of the donors showed that most TCR beta V segments appeared in productive rearrangements either about 87% or about 30% of the time, which broadly matched IMGT annotations. In vitro tests confirmed that a few of the cytomegalovirus-associated TCR beta chains recognize cytomegalovirus antigens.

In total, roughly 670 healthy bone marrow donors made up the cohort. Cohort members were all nominally healthy when sampled, although unrecorded immune exposures were likely present. The donor tested CMV seropositive and was one of the 289 seropositive cohort members. A peripheral blood sample was provided by each donor, and peripheral blood mononuclear cells were used for TCR beta sequencing. The Qiagen DNeasy Blood Extraction Kit was used to extract genomic DNA from the blood cell samples. This clone has just a few counts. Its antigen target is currently unknown. Base qualities are not at hand, and no much larger clone is one base apart. Libraries were constructed by the immunoSEQ multiplex PCR assay. The multiplex PCR relied on a mix of 60 forward primers for TCR Vbeta segments and 13 reverse primers for TCR Jbeta segments. A multiplex PCR assay on genomic DNA amplified the CDR3 region of rearranged TCR beta genes. The Illumina HiSeq System was used to sequence the amplified TCR beta libraries as 87-base-pair reads. The authors processed their data as follows. Across the 500 to 850 repertoires, a later analysis counted some 80 million unique TCR beta chains, 9.5 million to 12 million of which were shared by at least two donors. Raw reads were error-corrected and collapsed into unique sequences by a nearest-neighbor algorithm in which closely related sequences were merged to remove PCR and sequencing errors. To assign V, D and J gene segments, CDR3 sequences were aligned to IMGT reference sequences. For a sequence to be retained, a match of at least six nucleotides was required to both a V gene segment and a J gene segment. A rearrangement counted as productive if the CDR3 had no stop codons and remained in frame with V and J, and every other rearrangement counted as non-productive. CDR3 was defined by IMGT convention, running from the second conserved V-encoded cysteine to the conserved J-encoded phenylalanine. The earlier analysis of about 590 of the donors excluded sequences that lacked an unambiguous match to a single V gene segment. In an earlier analysis of several hundred of the donors, a V segment was called functional when productive rearrangements were above 56.7%, and segregating when the standard deviation between donors exceeded 5%. A statistical classification framework was developed to diagnose cytomegalovirus status using the catalog of TCR beta chain sequences. A later analysis assigned V and J genes by comparing TCR nucleotide sequences with IMGT/GENE-DB human TR gene sequences. In a later analysis, CDR3 sequences and most-parsimonious VDJ recombination scenarios were assigned using the TCRdist pipeline. In a later analysis, each TCR beta chain was defined by its CDR3 amino acid sequence together with its V-gene family, and reads lacking a unique V-gene family were excluded. A later analysis removed 450 to 600 highly shared, low-generation-probability nucleotide sequences to deal with suspected cross-contamination and a sequencing artifact. In a later analysis, a clonal expansion index was calculated for each public chain from normalized within-repertoire ranks of inferred template counts. A later analysis computed generation probabilities with a VDJ recombination model fitted to out-of-frame rearrangements, and checked the results against IGoR. In a later analysis, hypergeometric tests were used to score TCR-TCR, TCR-HLA and TCR-CMV co-occurrence, with a repertoire-size bias correction applied to TCR pairs. To estimate false discovery rates, a later analysis permuted the HLA or CMV assignments 20 times. A later analysis grouped co-occurring TCRs with DBSCAN, adding TCRdist sequence similarity when clustering within HLA-allele-positive subsets. Co-occurrence clustering excluded repertoires with fewer than 30,000 or more than 120,000 public chains, plus five with anomalous nucleotide sharing. This is the immuneACCESS table as TCRdb keeps it, with only in-frame sequences that have V and J called. A part of the clones is gone; compared with another copy, unresolved V genes explain less than half, and the rest is unexplained. V, J and clone size are those of that table, while D and trimming were read from the DNA. For this sample the table gives 150,000 to 200,000 clones, of which approximately 11% were detected only once. The top ten constitute about 8% of the sample.

Inclusive of the bounding cysteine and phenylalanine, the CDR3 is 14 residues long. The CDR3 DNA has 42 bases and is translated from base 1. Germline trimming: 4 bases from V, 3 bases from J; junction bases outside gene matches: 7. For CDR1 and CDR2, the germline V gene lists SGDLS and YYNGEE. This receptor was taken from a man between 45 and 60 years old in good health and CMV-seropositive. Sequencing was done on a sample of PBMCs. This sequence uses TRBV9 and TRBJ2-7, and 7 junctional nucleotides match TRBD1. In nucleotide form, the sequence is TGTGCCAGCAGCCTGACAGGGCTAAGCTACGAGCAGTACTTC. It codes for CASSLTGLSYEQYF.